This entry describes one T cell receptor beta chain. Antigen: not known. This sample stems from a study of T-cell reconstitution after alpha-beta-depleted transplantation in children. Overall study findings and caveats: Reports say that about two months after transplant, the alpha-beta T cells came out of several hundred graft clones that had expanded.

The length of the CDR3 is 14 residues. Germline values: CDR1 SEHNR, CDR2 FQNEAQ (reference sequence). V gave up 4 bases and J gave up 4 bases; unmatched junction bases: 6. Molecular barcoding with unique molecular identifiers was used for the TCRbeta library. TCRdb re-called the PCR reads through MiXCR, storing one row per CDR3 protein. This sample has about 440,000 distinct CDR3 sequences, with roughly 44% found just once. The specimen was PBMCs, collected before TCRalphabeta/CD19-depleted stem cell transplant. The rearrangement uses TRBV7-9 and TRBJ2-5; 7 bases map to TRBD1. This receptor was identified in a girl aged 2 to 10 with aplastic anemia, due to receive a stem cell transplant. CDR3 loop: CASSSDRQGETQYF. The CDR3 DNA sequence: TGTGCCAGCAGCTCGGACAGGCAAGGAGAGACCCAGTACTTC.